This T cell receptor beta chain appears in the sequencing data of a study of blood T cell repertoires in COVID-19. Study summary: PBMCs, B-cell-depleted T cells, or T cells were the source of the cDNA or gDNA that made up the material.

The trim removed 0 bases at V and 4 bases at J, leaving 0 bases unmatched. The germline CDR1 and CDR2 sequences are SGHKS and YYEKEE (reference sequence). The CDR3 sequence is 13 residues long. In the authors' methods: Estimates of nucleated cell counts were drawn from the amplification of reference gene primers. Here immunoSEQ multiplex PCR was the method, and the copy in TCRdb shows in-frame clones only, minus some. V, J and clone size reflect that table, while D and trimming were determined from the DNA. The table shows some 64,000 clones, with 72% occurring only once. Seattle patient enrollment occurred during active infection, with longitudinal follow-up thereafter.

The clonotype was recovered from a woman in her 70s with COVID-19, enrolled during active disease. Sequenced: peripheral blood. The chain is built from TRBV5-5 and TRBJ1-2; 7 bases are a match to TRBD1. CDR3 residues: CASSLDRGYGYTF. In DNA, the CDR3 is TGTGCCAGCAGCTTGGACAGGGGCTATGGCTACACCTTC.